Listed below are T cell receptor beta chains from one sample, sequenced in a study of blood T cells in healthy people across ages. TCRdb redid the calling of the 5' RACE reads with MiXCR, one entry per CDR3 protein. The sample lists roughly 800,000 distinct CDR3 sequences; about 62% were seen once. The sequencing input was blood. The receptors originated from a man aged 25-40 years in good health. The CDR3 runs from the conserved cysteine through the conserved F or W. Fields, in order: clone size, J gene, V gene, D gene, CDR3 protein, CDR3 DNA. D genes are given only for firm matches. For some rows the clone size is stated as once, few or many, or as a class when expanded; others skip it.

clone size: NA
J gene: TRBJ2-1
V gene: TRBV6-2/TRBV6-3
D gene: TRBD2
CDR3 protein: CASSKGLANTDNEQFF
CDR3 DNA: TGTGCCAGCAGTAAGGGACTAGCTAATACCGACAATGAGCAGTTCTTC

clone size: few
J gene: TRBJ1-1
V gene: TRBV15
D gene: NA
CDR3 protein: CATSRDRWGENTEAFF
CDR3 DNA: TGTGCCACCAGCAGAGATCGTTGGGGAGAGAACACTGAAGCTTTCTTT

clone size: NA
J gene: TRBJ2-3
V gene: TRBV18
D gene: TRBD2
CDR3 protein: CASSRASGVGTDTQYF
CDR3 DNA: TGTGCCAGCTCACGCGCTAGCGGGGTCGGCACAGATACGCAGTATTTT

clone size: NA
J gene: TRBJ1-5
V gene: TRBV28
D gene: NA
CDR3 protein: CANSLGPRTNSNQPQHF
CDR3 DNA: TGTGCCAACAGCTTGGGACCGCGAACTAATAGCAATCAGCCCCAGCATTTT

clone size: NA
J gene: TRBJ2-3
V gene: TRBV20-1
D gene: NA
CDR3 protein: CSALNLDLYTDTQYF
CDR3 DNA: TGCAGTGCCTTAAATCTGGACTTGTACACAGATACGCAGTATTTT

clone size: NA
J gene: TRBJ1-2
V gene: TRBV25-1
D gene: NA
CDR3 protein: CASSDHNLGRWQWDQSPLGYGYTF
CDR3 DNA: TGTGCCAGCAGTGACCATAACCTAGGCCGTTGGCAGTGGGATCAAAGCCCGCTAGGCTATGGCTACACCTTC

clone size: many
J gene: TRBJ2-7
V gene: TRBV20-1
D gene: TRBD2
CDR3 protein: CSATGTSGRGYEQYF
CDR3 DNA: TGCAGTGCGACCGGGACTAGCGGGAGGGGATACGAGCAGTACTTC

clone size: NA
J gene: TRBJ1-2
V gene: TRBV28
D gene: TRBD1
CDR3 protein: CASLGQVRYGYTF
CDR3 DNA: TGTGCCAGCCTTGGACAGGTCCGGTATGGCTACACCTTC

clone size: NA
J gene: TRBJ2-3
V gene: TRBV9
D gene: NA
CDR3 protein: CASSVVSGRRADTQYF
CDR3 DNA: TGTGCCAGCAGCGTAGTCTCGGGGAGGAGAGCAGATACGCAGTATTTT

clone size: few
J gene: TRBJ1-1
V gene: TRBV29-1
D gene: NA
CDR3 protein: CSVVKGGTEAFF
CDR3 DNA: TGCAGCGTTGTAAAGGGGGGCACTGAAGCTTTCTTT

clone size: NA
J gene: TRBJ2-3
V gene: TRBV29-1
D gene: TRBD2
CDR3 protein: CSVGTSGRLTTDTQYF
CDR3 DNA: TGCAGCGTAGGGACTAGCGGGAGACTTACGACAGATACGCAGTATTTT

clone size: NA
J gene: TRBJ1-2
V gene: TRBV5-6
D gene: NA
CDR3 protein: CASKLGASRGPDGYTF
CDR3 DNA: TGTGCCAGCAAGCTTGGGGCCAGTCGGGGGCCCGATGGCTACACCTTC

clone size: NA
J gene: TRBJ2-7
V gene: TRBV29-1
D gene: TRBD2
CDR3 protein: CSAKTGLHYEQYF
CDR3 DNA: TGCAGCGCGAAAACGGGACTACACTACGAGCAGTACTTC

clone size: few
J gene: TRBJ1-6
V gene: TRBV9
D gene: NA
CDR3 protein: CASIRPGTPLHF
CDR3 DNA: TGTGCCAGCATCCGACCCGGGACACCCCTCCACTTT

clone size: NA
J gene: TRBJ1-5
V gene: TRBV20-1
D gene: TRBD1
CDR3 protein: CSLQGTVNQPQHF
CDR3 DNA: TGCAGCCTACAAGGGACAGTTAATCAGCCCCAGCATTTT

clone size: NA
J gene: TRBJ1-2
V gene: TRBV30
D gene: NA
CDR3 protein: CAGRQIYGYTF
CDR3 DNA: TGTGCCGGCCGACAGATCTATGGCTACACCTTC

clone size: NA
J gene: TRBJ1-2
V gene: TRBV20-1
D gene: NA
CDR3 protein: CSARLQGAGYTF
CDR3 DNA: TGCAGTGCTAGATTACAGGGCGCAGGCTACACCTTC

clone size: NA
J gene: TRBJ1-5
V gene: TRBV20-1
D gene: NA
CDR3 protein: CSALAGANQPQHF
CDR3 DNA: TGCAGTGCCCTAGCAGGAGCAAATCAGCCCCAGCATTTT

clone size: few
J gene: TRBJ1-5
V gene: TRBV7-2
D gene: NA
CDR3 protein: CASSVQGLQPQHF
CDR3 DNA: TGTGCCAGCAGCGTACAGGGCCTGCAGCCCCAGCATTTT

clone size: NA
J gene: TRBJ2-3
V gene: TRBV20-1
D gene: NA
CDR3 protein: CSASVRGSTDTQYF
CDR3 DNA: TGCAGTGCTAGTGTTCGGGGGAGCACAGATACGCAGTATTTT

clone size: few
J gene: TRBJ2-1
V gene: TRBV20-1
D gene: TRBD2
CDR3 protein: CSAGGGVSYNEQFF
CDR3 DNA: TGCAGTGCCGGGGGGGGAGTATCCTACAATGAGCAGTTCTTC

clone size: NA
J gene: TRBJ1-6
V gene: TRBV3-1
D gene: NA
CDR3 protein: CASSRMTSPNSPLHF
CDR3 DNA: TGTGCCAGCAGCCGGATGACCAGTCCTAATTCACCCCTCCACTTT

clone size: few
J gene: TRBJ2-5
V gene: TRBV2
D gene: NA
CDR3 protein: CASSGDLISETQYF
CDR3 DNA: TGTGCCAGCAGTGGGGACCTCATATCGGAGACCCAGTACTTC

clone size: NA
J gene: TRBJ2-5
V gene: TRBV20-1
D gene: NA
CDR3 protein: CSASTGPRVQETQYF
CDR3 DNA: TGCAGTGCTTCCACAGGGCCAAGAGTCCAAGAGACCCAGTACTTC

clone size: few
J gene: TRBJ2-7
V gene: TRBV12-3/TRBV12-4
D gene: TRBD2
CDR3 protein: CASTRTSGRFGSYEQYF
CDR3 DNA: TGTGCCAGCACCCGGACTAGCGGGAGATTTGGTTCCTACGAGCAGTACTTC

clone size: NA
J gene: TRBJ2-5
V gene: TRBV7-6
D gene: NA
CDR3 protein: CASSQPLETQYF
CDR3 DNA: TGTGCCAGCAGTCAACCTCTAGAGACCCAGTACTTC

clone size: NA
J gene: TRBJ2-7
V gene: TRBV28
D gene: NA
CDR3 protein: CASSLGRWLQFEQYF
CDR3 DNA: TGTGCCAGCAGTTTAGGAAGGTGGTTGCAGTTCGAGCAGTACTTC